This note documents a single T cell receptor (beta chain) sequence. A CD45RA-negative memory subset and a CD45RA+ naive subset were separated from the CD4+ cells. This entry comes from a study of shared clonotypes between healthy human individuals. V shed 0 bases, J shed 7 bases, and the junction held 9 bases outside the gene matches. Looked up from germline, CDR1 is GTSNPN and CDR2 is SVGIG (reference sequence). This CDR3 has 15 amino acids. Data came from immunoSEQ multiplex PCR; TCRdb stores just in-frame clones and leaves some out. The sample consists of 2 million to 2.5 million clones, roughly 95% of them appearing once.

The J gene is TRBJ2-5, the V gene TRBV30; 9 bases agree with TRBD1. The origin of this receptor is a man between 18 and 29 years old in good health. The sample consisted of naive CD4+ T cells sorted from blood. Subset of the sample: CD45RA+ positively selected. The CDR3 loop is CAWSVGTGSGGTQYF. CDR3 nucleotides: TGTGCCTGGAGTGTAGGGACAGGGTCTGGGGGGACCCAGTACTTC.